The source of this T cell receptor (beta chain) is a study of shared clonotypes between healthy human individuals. Findings of the study overall: Unshared clonotypes carried lower generation probabilities than those common to all four donors.

Subsets obtained from CD4+ cells comprised CD45RA+ naive and CD45RA-negative memory cells. CDR1 is SGHRS and CDR2 is YFSETQ in the germline V gene. The CDR3 contains 12 residues. V was pared by 6 bases and J by 2 bases, with 8 bases between. Notes on this clone: Its antigen is not identified.

The assay ran at deep level. Evenly divided among several immunoSEQ plates was the genomic DNA of each subset. Assay used: immunoSEQ multiplex PCR; TCRdb lists only in-frame clones, some missing. The sample carries hundreds of thousands of clones, roughly 97% recorded once. This sequence originates from a woman in her thirties in good health. Material: naive CD4+ T cells sorted from blood. Documented subset: CD45RA+ positively selected. V is TRBV5-1 and J is TRBJ1-2; D call uncertain. The CDR3 region is CASTDGNYGYTF. The CDR3 DNA reads as TGCGCCAGCACTGACGGGAACTATGGCTACACCTTC.